These 16 T cell receptor beta chains originate from one sample sequenced in a study of T cells after yellow fever vaccination. TCRdb re-derived calls from the 5' RACE reads in MiXCR, one entry per CDR3 protein. The table records approximately 300,000 distinct CDR3 sequences, around 10% of them present only once. This material consisted of CD4+ T cells sorted from PBMCs, taken 45 days after the yellow fever booster vaccination. Source of these receptors: a man aged 18 to 29 who received the YFV17D yellow fever vaccine.

This clonotype was picked up a small number of times. This rearrangement joins TRBV24-1 to TRBJ2-3; no clear D. The CDR3 consists of 13 residues. Germline lookup yields CDR1 KGHDR and CDR2 SFDVKD. The ends were cut back, 7 bases at V and 2 bases at J, with 9 bases in the middle. The chain's CDR3 is CATRLGLTDTQYF. CDR3 coding DNA: TGTGCCACCAGACTGGGCCTCACAGATACGCAGTATTTT.

This clonotype was seen more than once but under ten times. The V gene is TRBV7-9, the J gene TRBJ1-2, with TRBD1 matching 8 bases. The CDR3 runs to 15 residues. Germline lookup yields CDR1 SEHNR and CDR2 FQNEAQ (reference sequence). J was trimmed by 4 bases and V by 5 bases; bases with no gene match: 9. In DNA form, the CDR3 reads TGTGCCAGCAGCGCGCAGGGGGCTAGGAGCTATGGCTACACCTTC. Translation: CASSAQGARSYGYTF.

This clonotype came up a few times. This sequence joins TRBV19 and TRBJ1-5; D is unclear. CDR1 is LNHDA and CDR2 is SQIVND in the germline V gene (reference sequence). V was cut by 1 base and J by 5 bases, with 6 bases left in between. The length of the CDR3 is 13 residues. The CDR3 spells CASSIAVHQPQHF. The CDR3 nucleotides read TGTGCCAGTAGTATAGCGGTCCATCAGCCCCAGCATTTT.

In its sample, this clonotype was seen many times. This chain links TRBV4-2 with TRBJ1-4; the D gene is possibly TRBD1 (6 bases). The CDR3 consists of 19 residues. Deletions cut 1 base from V and 0 bases from J, with 18 bases between. Germline CDR1 is LGHNA and CDR2 is YNFKEQ. The CDR3 here is CASSQGARTAASTNEKLFF. The DNA of the CDR3 is TGTGCCAGCAGCCAAGGCGCACGGACAGCGGCCTCAACTAATGAAAAACTGTTTTTT.

This clonotype has at least ten counts. The V gene is TRBV3-1, the J gene TRBJ2-3, with TRBD2 identical over 8 bases. The germline V gene encodes CDR1 LGHDT and CDR2 YNNKEL (reference sequence). The V segment lost 4 bases and the J segment 5 bases; nucleotides outside the gene matches: 11. CDR3 length equals 16 residues. This chain's CDR3 is CASSPGAGGGKDTQYF. The CDR3 DNA follows: TGTGCCAGCAGCCCGGGGGCCGGGGGGGGTAAAGATACGCAGTATTTT.

This sequence joins TRBV7-2 and TRBJ1-5, with D unresolved. The length of the CDR3 is 16 residues. Germline lookup yields CDR1 SGHTA and CDR2 FQGNSA. Trimming stripped 5 bases from V and 1 base from J, with 15 bases between. DNA of the CDR3: TGTGCCAGCAGCCCACAGACATACAACAGCAATCAGCCCCAGCATTTT. Its protein product is CASSPQTYNSNQPQHF.

This clonotype was counted ten times or more. The chain uses TRBV4-2 and TRBJ1-6, with 8 bases lining up with TRBD1. CDR1 and CDR2 from the germline V gene are LGHNA and YNFKEQ. V was pared by 3 bases and J by 8 bases, with 12 bases of the junction left unmatched. The CDR3 is made up of 17 amino acids. DNA for the CDR3: TGTGCCAGCAGCCAGGTACGGGTTGGGACAGGCTATTCACCCCTCCACTTT. As protein: CASSQVRVGTGYSPLHF.

This clonotype was counted between two and nine times. This rearrangement joins TRBV15 to TRBJ2-7; D might be TRBD1 (6 bases). The CDR3 loop spans 15 amino acids. The germline gives CDR1 LNHNV, CDR2 YYDKDF (reference sequence). The V gene lost 0 bases and the J gene lost 3 bases, with 12 bases spanning the gap. The CDR3 protein is CATSRDKGRGYEQYF. The CDR3 DNA reads as TGTGCCACCAGCAGAGATAAGGGCAGGGGCTACGAGCAGTACTTC.

The V and J genes are TRBV28 and TRBJ2-3; D unclear. There are 14 residues in the CDR3. V was trimmed by 3 bases and J by 5 bases, leaving 12 bases between them. Germline V gene lookup returns CDR1 MDHEN and CDR2 SYDVKM. The CDR3 loop is CASSFVTTLDTQYF. The CDR3 coding sequence is TGTGCCAGCAGTTTCGTGACGACCCTAGATACGCAGTATTTT.

This chain's CDR3 is CASSLVGGGANTGELFF. The CDR3, as DNA: TGTGCCAGCAGCTTAGTCGGCGGGGGGGCGAACACCGGGGAGCTGTTTTTT. V gene TRBV7-2 combines with J gene TRBJ2-2; 9 bases match TRBD2. Unmatched junction bases numbered 3, after V lost 1 base and J lost 0 bases. The CDR3 runs 17 residues. Germline lookup yields CDR1 SGHTA and CDR2 FQGNSA.

This clonotype was seen repeatedly, ten times or more. The V and J genes are TRBV20-1 and TRBJ1-5; TRBD1 matches 7 bases. This CDR3 has 13 residues. Per germline, CDR1 DFQATT and CDR2 SNEGSKA (reference sequence). The J segment lost 2 bases and the V segment lost 4 bases, leaving 2 bases of the junction unmatched. For the CDR3, the DNA is TGCAGTGCTATCGGACAGGGCAATCAGCCCCAGCATTTT. It translates to CSAIGQGNQPQHF.

This clonotype came up a few times. This sequence joins TRBV6-6 and TRBJ1-2; 7 nucleotides match TRBD1. CDR3 size: 17 residues. Per the germline V gene, CDR1 is MNHNY and CDR2 is SVGAGI (reference sequence). V lost 5 bases and J lost 1; bases outside the gene matches: 13. DNA for the CDR3: TGTGCCAGCAGTATGAGACAGGGTTTTGAATTTAACTATGGCTACACCTTC. The encoded protein is CASSMRQGFEFNYGYTF.

The chain joins TRBV2 to TRBJ2-6; no definite D call. The CDR3 is 15 amino acids. Germline CDR1 and CDR2: SNHLY and FYNNEI. Trimming cost V 4 bases and J 1 base, with 8 bases left between them. CDR3 protein: CASSVDYSGANVLTF. The CDR3 DNA reads as TGTGCCAGCAGTGTCGATTATTCTGGGGCCAACGTCCTGACTTTC.

This clonotype was observed a handful of times. This chain uses TRBV25-1 with TRBJ2-5, with a possible D match to TRBD1 (6 bases). V dropped 5 bases and J dropped 5 bases, with 18 bases sitting between them. Looked up from germline, CDR1 is MGHDK and CDR2 is SYGVNS. CDR3 length: 15 amino acids. The CDR3 here is CASSFTGSARETQYF. For the CDR3, the DNA is TGTGCCAGCAGTTTCACAGGGAGCGCCCGGGAGACCCAGTACTTC.

The genes are TRBV12-3 or TRBV12-4 and TRBJ2-1; D might be TRBD2 (7 bases). The CDR3 contains 15 residues. Between the trimmed V and J ends, which lost 5 bases and 7 bases, there was a span of 18 bases. Here the CDR3 reads CASSPTGGRINEQFF. CDR3 nucleotides: TGTGCCAGCAGTCCCACGGGGGGCCGTATAAATGAGCAGTTCTTC.

The rearrangement joins TRBV11-2 to TRBJ2-1; D is unclear. The germline V gene encodes CDR1 SGHAT and CDR2 FQNNGV. V was trimmed by 5 bases and J by 2 bases, leaving 13 bases between them. The CDR3 contains 15 residues. The CDR3 loop reads CASSRRIDPYNEQFF. CDR3 nucleotides: TGTGCCAGCAGCCGACGAATTGACCCCTACAATGAGCAGTTCTTC. Using reference TRBV11-2 and TRBJ2-1 for the parts outside the CDR3, the full variable domain is EAGVAQSPRYKIIEKRQSVAFWCNPISGHATLYWYQQILGQGPKLLIQFQNNGVVDDSQLPKDRFSAERLKGVDSTLKIQPAKLEDSAVYLCASSRRIDPYNEQFFGPGTRLTVL.